Presented here are 16 T cell receptor beta chains from one specimen sequenced in a study of T-cell memory formation after mild COVID-19. Each CDR3 protein gets one entry after TCRdb re-called the 5' RACE reads with MiXCR. Of more than 110,000 distinct CDR3 sequences listed, under 30% are singletons. Sequences were obtained from PBMCs or a T cell subset sorted from them (not recorded which). These receptors were taken from an adult woman who had mild COVID-19 (a few samples of this study predate the infection). Cell type and time point are not known.

Only a few counts were recorded for this clonotype. The chain combines TRBV12-3 or TRBV12-4 with TRBJ1-2; D perhaps matches TRBD1 (5 bases). CDR3 length: 14 amino acids. Trimming left V 6 bases short and J 4 bases short, with 15 bases between. CDR3 residues: CASSPLPGGYGYTF. DNA of the CDR3: TGTGCCAGCAGCCCGCTTCCGGGGGGCTATGGCTACACCTTC.

J is TRBJ2-2 and V is TRBV7-2, with D perhaps TRBD1 (5 bases). Germline V CDR1 and CDR2: SGHTA, FQGNSA. The CDR3 extends over 16 amino acids. V shed 1 base and J shed 8 bases, with 17 bases lying between them. DNA of the CDR3: TGTGCCAGCAGCTTAGGTCCACAGGTTTCTACTGGGGAGCTGTTTTTT. It specifies CASSLGPQVSTGELFF.

The chain employs TRBV12-3 or TRBV12-4 and TRBJ2-7; D possibly corresponds to TRBD2 (5 bases). V dropped 6 bases and J dropped 5 bases, with 14 bases sitting between them. The CDR3 length is 13 residues. CDR3 DNA sequence: TGTGCCAGCAGCTCCAACGGAGGCAACGAGCAGTACTTC. Translation gives CASSSNGGNEQYF.

This rearrangement joins TRBV7-9 to TRBJ2-7; 13 nucleotides align to TRBD2. Germline lookup yields CDR1 SEHNR and CDR2 FQNEAQ (reference sequence). The V and J ends lost 4 bases and 3 bases, in that order; junction bases with no gene match: 3. The CDR3 loop spans 15 amino acids. The CDR3 DNA sequence: TGTGCCAGCAGCTCGGGACTAGCGGGGCGCTACGAGCAGTACTTC. It specifies CASSSGLAGRYEQYF.

This clonotype has more than one count but fewer than ten. The chain recombines TRBV12-3 or TRBV12-4 with TRBJ2-2; 7 bases are shared with TRBD2. V dropped 2 bases and J dropped 6; count of bases not matched to a gene: 6. The CDR3 is 15 residues long. The CDR3 loop is CASSLMNGGSGELFF. CDR3 sequence (DNA): TGTGCCAGCAGTTTAATGAACGGGGGGTCCGGGGAGCTGTTTTTT.

This chain links TRBV7-9 with TRBJ1-2; D not certain. The CDR3 totals 12 residues. Germline CDR1 reads SEHNR; CDR2 reads FQNEAQ (reference sequence). V lost 3 bases, J lost 3 bases, and 5 bases lay in between. CDR3 sequence (DNA): TGTGCCAGCAGCTTTGGTGACTATGGCTACACCTTC. It specifies CASSFGDYGYTF.

The chain employs TRBV12-3 or TRBV12-4 and TRBJ1-3, with 8 bases that match TRBD1. This CDR3 contains 17 residues. With 7 bases clipped from V and 2 bases from J, the junction kept 13 bases outside the gene matches. This CDR3 is CASNSPGGLRAGNTIYF. The CDR3 DNA follows: TGTGCCAGCAACTCTCCAGGGGGCCTCCGGGCTGGAAACACCATATATTTT.

The sample holds a few counts of this clonotype. This chain connects TRBV5-6 to TRBJ1-2; D call uncertain. The CDR3 spans 15 residues. Germline CDR1 and CDR2: SGHDT and YYEEEE. Trimming removed 0 bases at V and 4 bases at J, with 13 bases between. CDR3 loop: CASSLDQHPSYGYTF. In DNA, the CDR3 is TGTGCCAGCAGCTTGGACCAACACCCTTCCTATGGCTACACCTTC.

The chain is built from TRBV24-1 and TRBJ2-1, with D possibly matching TRBD1 (5 bases). V lost 9 bases, J lost 10 bases, and 24 bases lay in between. The CDR3 is made up of 15 amino acids. Germline V gene sequence: CDR1 KGHDR, CDR2 SFDVKD. CDR3 nucleotide sequence: TGTGCCACCTCCGTGGGCGCTGGGGCCCTTGGGGAGCAGTTCTTC. Amino acid sequence: CATSVGAGALGEQFF.

The chain couples TRBV4-1 to TRBJ2-7; 8 bases are shared with TRBD2. J lost 9 bases, V lost 1 base, and 5 bases had no gene match. There are 13 residues in the CDR3. Germline values: CDR1 MGHRA, CDR2 YSYEKL. DNA of the CDR3: TGCGCCAGCAGCCAAGTGCCGGGAGGGCTGCAGTACTTC. The encoded protein is CASSQVPGGLQYF.

This chain links TRBV27 with TRBJ2-7, with TRBD1 matching over 12 bases. The germline V gene has CDR1 MNHEY and CDR2 SMNVEV (reference sequence). Losses at the gene ends were 2 bases for V and 3 bases for J; bases not matched to a gene: 5. The CDR3 sequence is 16 residues long. In DNA, the CDR3 is TGTGCCAGCAGTTTAAGAGGGACAGGGGGCCGCTACGAGCAGTACTTC. Translation gives CASSLRGTGGRYEQYF.

This clonotype showed up just a few times. This chain connects TRBV27 to TRBJ1-1; 11 nucleotides match TRBD1. The V segment lost 5 bases and the J segment 2 bases; nucleotides outside the gene matches: 10. This CDR3 comprises 17 residues. Germline assignment: CDR1 MNHEY and CDR2 SMNVEV (reference sequence). CDR3 nucleotides: TGTGCCAGCAGTGAATCGGGACAGGGGGACTATAACACTGAAGCTTTCTTT. The encoded protein is CASSESGQGDYNTEAFF.

This rearrangement joins TRBV7-9 to TRBJ2-7, with 9 positions matching TRBD2. In germline, CDR1 is SEHNR, CDR2 FQNEAQ (reference sequence). This CDR3 spans 17 amino acids. Trimming at V came to 1 base and at J to 1 base, leaving 8 bases not matched to a gene. CDR3 protein: CASSLEEGLAGSYEQYF. The DNA of the CDR3 is TGTGCCAGCAGCTTAGAGGAGGGTCTAGCGGGGTCCTACGAGCAGTACTTC.

This clonotype was detected only a few times. The chain employs TRBV12-3 or TRBV12-4 and TRBJ2-3; 10 bases are shared with TRBD2. Germline trimming cut 3 bases from V and 3 bases from J; bases unmatched to any gene: 6. The CDR3 extends over 16 amino acids. In DNA form, the CDR3 reads TGTGCCAGCAGTTTTGTCCTAGCGGGGGTAACAGATACGCAGTATTTT. This gives the protein CASSFVLAGVTDTQYF.

This clonotype occurred a few times. V usage is TRBV20-1 and J usage is TRBJ2-7, with no clear D. The CDR3 totals 13 residues. Trimming removed 6 bases at V and 2 bases at J, with 14 bases between. Germline CDR1 is DFQATT and CDR2 is SNEGSKA (reference sequence). This CDR3 is CSALPRVTYEQYF. The CDR3 DNA reads TGCAGTGCCCTCCCCCGGGTAACCTACGAGCAGTACTTC.

The V call is TRBV7-9, the J call TRBJ2-1; the D gene is possibly TRBD2 (6 bases). CDR1 SEHNR and CDR2 FQNEAQ come from the germline V gene (reference sequence). The CDR3 totals 18 residues. V was trimmed by 2 bases and J by 7 bases, leaving 24 bases between them. The CDR3 spells CASSLSGVTNWNRNEQFF. CDR3 sequence (DNA): TGTGCCAGCAGCTTATCGGGAGTTACAAACTGGAACCGAAATGAGCAGTTCTTC.